The 24 T cell receptor beta chains below all came from one sample that was sequenced in a study of cytomegalovirus exposure and HLA in healthy donors. TCRdb's table, derived via immunoSEQ multiplex PCR, lists solely in-frame clones and lacks some. This table has about 98,000 clones, about 90% appearing once. The sequenced material came from PBMCs. The receptors here all came from a man between 18 and 29 years old in good health and CMV-seropositive.

The J gene is TRBJ1-1, the V gene TRBV11-3; possibly TRBD1 for D (6 bases). V was shortened by 5 bases and J by 1 base, with 11 bases between the two germline ends. The CDR3 extends over 14 amino acids. From germline, CDR1 is SGHNT and CDR2 YENEEA. CDR3 region: CASSLDSRNTEAFF. CDR3 DNA: TGTGCCAGCAGCCTGGACAGTAGGAACACTGAAGCTTTCTTT. The variable domain in full, completed from reference TRBV11-3 and TRBJ1-1, reads EAGVVQSPRYKIIEKKQPVAFWCNPISGHNTLYWYLQNLGQGPELLIRYENEEAVDDSQLPKDRFSAERLKGVDSTLKIQPAELGDSAVYLCASSLDSRNTEAFFGQGTRLTVV.

The DNA of the CDR3 is TGTGCCAGCAGCCCGAGGGGACAGAGTAATGAGCAGTTCTTC. Amino acids: CASSPRGQSNEQFF. The chain uses TRBV9 and TRBJ2-1; 7 nucleotides match TRBD1. From germline, CDR1 is SGDLS and CDR2 YYNGEE. The CDR3 has 14 residues. Trimming removed 4 bases from V and 7 bases from J; junction bases left unmatched: 8.

V gene TRBV4-2 combines with J gene TRBJ1-3, with 8 nucleotides matching TRBD1. The ends lost 2 bases at V and 0 bases at J; junction bases unmatched: 3. Germline V lookup: CDR1 LGHNA, CDR2 YNFKEQ. This CDR3 has 16 residues. DNA for the CDR3: TGTGCCAGCAGCCAACCGGACAGGGTCTCTGGAAACACCATATATTTT. It yields the protein CASSQPDRVSGNTIYF.

J is TRBJ1-1 and V is TRBV5-1; TRBD1 might be the D (5 bases). V was cut by 4 bases and J by 1 base, with 11 bases left in between. This CDR3 has 14 residues. Germline CDR1 and CDR2: SGHRS and YFSETQ. CDR3 in DNA: TGCGCCAGCAGCGGAATGGACACGAACACTGAAGCTTTCTTT. Amino acids: CASSGMDTNTEAFF.

The rearrangement links TRBV7-8 to TRBJ2-7; possible D gene TRBD2, 5 bases. This CDR3 has 15 residues. Germline V gene sequence: CDR1 SGHVS, CDR2 FQNEAQ. V lost 2 bases and J lost 4, with 15 bases in between. The CDR3 loop reads CASSLWGEVVYEQYF. For the CDR3, the DNA is TGTGCCAGCAGCTTATGGGGAGAAGTGGTTTACGAGCAGTACTTC.

CDR3 sequence (DNA): TGTGCCAGCAGGACGGACAGCTTCTATGGCTACACCTTC. This translates into CASRTDSFYGYTF. The rearrangement uses TRBV6-1 and TRBJ1-2, with a possible D match to TRBD1 (6 bases). The CDR3 spans 13 residues. Trimming removed 6 bases at V and 4 bases at J, with 12 bases between. Looked up from germline, CDR1 is MNHNS and CDR2 is SASEGT.

The chain couples TRBV6-1 to TRBJ2-2; 9 bases are a match to TRBD1. CDR1 and CDR2 from the germline V gene are MNHNS and SASEGT. Losses at the gene ends were 4 bases for V and 0 bases for J; bases not matched to a gene: 3. CDR3 length equals 16 residues. The CDR3 is CASSGWDRANTGELFF. Here the CDR3 DNA reads TGTGCCAGCAGTGGGTGGGACAGGGCGAACACCGGGGAGCTGTTTTTT.

The chain links TRBV6-1 to TRBJ2-7; 14 bases align to TRBD2. The germline V gene has CDR1 MNHNS and CDR2 SASEGT. V shed 4 bases, J shed 1 base, and the junction held 6 bases outside the gene matches. There are 17 residues in the CDR3. The CDR3 here is CASSGPGTSGRSYEQYF. The CDR3 region has the DNA TGTGCCAGCAGTGGTCCGGGGACTAGCGGGAGATCCTACGAGCAGTACTTC.

The genes are TRBV2 and TRBJ2-7; D is unclear. The length of the CDR3 is 14 residues. Germline V gene sequence: CDR1 SNHLY, CDR2 FYNNEI. Trimming left V 6 bases short and J 0 bases short, with 12 bases between. The CDR3 coding sequence is TGTGCCAGCAGCCCCTTTATTTCCTCCTACGAGCAGTACTTC. As protein: CASSPFISSYEQYF.

The chain links TRBV5-6 to TRBJ2-5; D is undetermined. Trimming pared 5 bases from V and 3 bases from J, leaving 5 bases between. Germline V gene lookup returns CDR1 SGHDT and CDR2 YYEEEE. This CDR3 contains 11 residues. This CDR3 is CASSLEETQYF. For the CDR3, the DNA is TGTGCCAGCAGTCTAGAAGAGACCCAGTACTTC. The full variable domain, completed using reference TRBV5-6 and TRBJ2-5, is DAGVTQSPTHLIKTRGQQVTLRCSPKSGHDTVSWYQQALGQGPQFIFQYYEEEERQRGNFPDRFSGHQFPNYSSELNVNALLLGDSALYLCASSLEETQYFGPGTRLLVL.

The chain is built from TRBV7-2 and TRBJ2-7, with 8 bases that match TRBD1. The CDR3 loop spans 14 amino acids. Germline assignment: CDR1 SGHTA and CDR2 FQGNSA. V was pared by 5 bases and J by 3 bases, with 6 bases of the junction left unmatched. The CDR3 region is CASSSGQGRYEQYF. CDR3 in DNA: TGTGCCAGCAGCAGTGGACAGGGCCGCTACGAGCAGTACTTC.

The chain carries TRBV5-4 and TRBJ2-2, with TRBD2 identical over 10 bases. This CDR3 is built from 14 residues. Per germline, CDR1 SGHNT and CDR2 YYREEE (reference sequence). V gave up 0 bases and J gave up 9 bases; unmatched junction bases: 2. CDR3 amino acids: CASSLASGRRELFF. As DNA, the CDR3 is TGTGCCAGCAGCTTGGCTAGCGGGAGAAGGGAGCTGTTTTTT. The full variable domain, rest sourced from reference TRBV5-4 and TRBJ2-2, is ETGVTQSPTHLIKTRGQQVTLRCSSQSGHNTVSWYQQALGQGPQFIFQYYREEENGRGNFPPRFSGLQFPNYSSELNVNALELDDSALYLCASSLASGRRELFFGEGSRLTVL.

The chain joins TRBV5-1 to TRBJ2-1; 10 nucleotides agree with TRBD1. The CDR3 spans 15 residues. The germline gives CDR1 SGHRS, CDR2 YFSETQ. The trim removed 4 bases at V and 4 bases at J, leaving 5 bases unmatched. CDR3: CASSGDRGLYNEQFF. The CDR3 region has the DNA TGCGCCAGCAGCGGAGACAGGGGGCTATACAATGAGCAGTTCTTC.

The chain employs TRBV28 and TRBJ1-4, with TRBD1 as a possible D gene (5 bases). This CDR3 has 14 residues. The V gene's germline CDR1 is MDHEN and CDR2 SYDVKM. Trimming took 5 bases from V and 4 from J, leaving 11 bases between them. CDR3 protein: CASSEDSVNEKLFF. The CDR3 bases are TGTGCCAGCAGTGAAGACAGCGTTAATGAAAAACTGTTTTTT.

This chain uses TRBV28 with TRBJ2-1, with TRBD2 as a possible D gene (5 bases). Trimming shortened V by 9 bases and J by 8 bases, and 17 bases separated the two germline ends. The CDR3 spans 13 residues. CDR1 and CDR2 (germline): MDHEN, SYDVKM. DNA for the CDR3: TGTGCCAGTGATTCTAGCTTCGTCGATGAGCAGTTCTTC. It codes for CASDSSFVDEQFF.

This clone was counted a single time. V usage is TRBV4-1 and J usage is TRBJ2-3; D gene uncertain. The germline gives CDR1 MGHRA, CDR2 YSYEKL. Deletions cut 0 bases from V and 2 bases from J, with 6 bases between. The CDR3 has 14 residues. CDR3 sequence reads: CASSQELYTDTQYF. CDR3 bases: TGCGCCAGCAGCCAAGAACTTTACACAGATACGCAGTATTTT.

The V call is TRBV5-4, the J call TRBJ2-1; D is ambiguous. This CDR3 is 14 amino acids long. CDR1 and CDR2 (germline): SGHNT, YYREEE (reference sequence). Deletions cut 0 bases from V and 1 base from J, with 5 bases between. CDR3 residues: CASSLVVSYNEQFF. DNA of the CDR3: TGTGCCAGCAGCTTGGTAGTTTCCTACAATGAGCAGTTCTTC. Together with reference TRBV5-4 and TRBJ2-1, the CDR3 gives the full variable domain: ETGVTQSPTHLIKTRGQQVTLRCSSQSGHNTVSWYQQALGQGPQFIFQYYREEENGRGNFPPRFSGLQFPNYSSELNVNALELDDSALYLCASSLVVSYNEQFFGPGTRLTVL.

This clone was seen a handful of times. The rearrangement links TRBV2 to TRBJ1-5, with 7 bases aligning to TRBD1. V was pared by 6 bases and J by 6 bases, with 5 bases of the junction left unmatched. This CDR3 contains 13 residues. From germline, CDR1 is SNHLY and CDR2 FYNNEI. DNA for the CDR3: TGTGCCAGCAGCCAGGGGGTCGGTCAGCCCCAGCATTTT. Protein: CASSQGVGQPQHF.

V gene TRBV5-6 combines with J gene TRBJ2-1; TRBD1 is a possible D gene (6 bases). With 0 bases removed from V and 13 bases from J, the gap between germline ends came to 14 bases. The CDR3 totals 13 residues. The germline V gene encodes CDR1 SGHDT and CDR2 YYEEEE. CDR3 in amino acids: CASSLGGHFYQFF. The CDR3 region has the DNA TGTGCCAGCAGCTTGGGGGGACATTTTTACCAGTTCTTC.

The V call is TRBV19, the J call TRBJ2-5; TRBD1 might be the D (5 bases). The CDR3 is 13 amino acids. With 2 bases removed from V and 5 bases from J, the gap between germline ends came to 9 bases. Germline-derived CDR1 and CDR2 are LNHDA and SQIVND (reference sequence). The DNA for the CDR3 is TGTGCCAGTAGTATATCAGGGATCGAGACCCAGTACTTC. Its translation: CASSISGIETQYF.

This chain joins TRBV18 and TRBJ1-4; tentative D call: TRBD1 (6 bases). The CDR3 runs 13 residues. Trimming left V 6 bases short and J 8 bases short, with 13 bases between. Germline CDR1 and CDR2: KGHSH and LQKENI. The DNA for the CDR3 is TGTGCCAGCTCCTTAAGCGGGGGCGAAAAACTGTTTTTT. Translated: CASSLSGGEKLFF.

This clone was recorded once. This chain links TRBV29-1 with TRBJ2-7; 10 bases fit TRBD1. Germline V gene data show CDR1 as SQVTM and CDR2 as ANQGSEA. V gave up 4 bases and J gave up 2 bases; unmatched junction bases: 5. This CDR3 has 14 amino acids. CDR3 in DNA: TGCAGCGTTGTTTCGGACAGGGGGACCTACGAGCAGTACTTC. Translated, it gives CSVVSDRGTYEQYF.

The rearrangement links TRBV9 to TRBJ2-7; no definite D call. Per germline, CDR1 SGDLS and CDR2 YYNGEE. The CDR3 extends over 14 amino acids. Trimming took off 1 base at V and 2 bases at J, with 10 bases between the two ends. In DNA form, the CDR3 reads TGTGCCAGCAGCGTATCCTCCAGGACCTACGAGCAGTACTTC. Translating gives CASSVSSRTYEQYF.

The V and J genes are TRBV9 and TRBJ2-1, with a tentative D call TRBD2 (6 bases). The germline CDR1 and CDR2 sequences are SGDLS and YYNGEE. The CDR3 is made up of 14 amino acids. V lost 2 bases and J 5 bases, leaving 11 bases between the germline ends. Here the CDR3 DNA reads TGTGCCAGCAGCGTTCGGGGGACCAACAATGAGCAGTTCTTC. The encoded protein is CASSVRGTNNEQFF.